Included here is one T cell receptor (beta chain) sequence, with context. The method was immunoSEQ multiplex PCR; TCRdb's version includes in-frame clones alone and lacks a portion of them. The sample carries around 300,000 clones, 80% to 90% recorded once. The sample is drawn from a study of blood T cell repertoires in COVID-19. Deletions cut 0 bases from V and 8 bases from J, with 7 bases between. The CDR3 totals 12 residues. The germline V gene has CDR1 LNHDA and CDR2 SQIVND (reference sequence). Input material: peripheral blood. The chain joins TRBV19 to TRBJ1-1; no firm D call. This TCR came from a woman in her sixties or seventies with COVID-19, enrolled during active disease. The CDR3 here is CASSIDPREAFF. CDR3 DNA sequence: TGTGCCAGTAGTATAGATCCCAGGGAAGCTTTCTTT.